The T cell receptor (beta chain) described here comes from a study of regulatory T cells. General study points: In patients, unique TRB V-J pairs were restricted and V/J usage skewed, especially in Tregs. In CD3G-deficient patients, conventional CD4+ T cells were enriched for hydrophobic CDR3 residues at positions 6 and 7.

In the case of this clone: The antigen remains undetermined.

The CDR3 spans 15 residues. Trimming took off 1 base at V and 4 bases at J, with 13 bases between the two ends. CDR1 and CDR2 from the germline V gene are SGHNT and YENEEA. All CD3G-deficient patients showed autoimmunity, more severe in two. Patients, 2 to 39 years old, had expanded memory T-cell proportions. CD4+ cells were sorted into CD25-high CD127-low regulatory cells and CD25-low CD127-high conventional cells. The primer mix had 52 TRBV and 13 TRBJ primers. Sequencing was performed with immunoSEQ multiplex PCR; in TCRdb, only in-frame clones are kept and a portion is missing. The sample has around 30,000 clones; about 93% are singletons.

The genes are TRBV11-3 and TRBJ2-5; D possibly matches TRBD1 or TRBD2 (5 bases each). The material sequenced was conventional CD4+ T cells sorted from blood. This clonotype was obtained from a child aged 2-9 years with CD3G deficiency. CDR3 nucleotide sequence: TGTGCCAGCAGCTTAGGGAGTGGGACCGTAGAGACCCAGTACTTC. Its translation: CASSLGSGTVETQYF.